Listed here are 18 T cell receptor beta chains from one sample, sequenced in a study of cytomegalovirus exposure and HLA in healthy donors. The primer mix had 60 Vbeta and 13 Jbeta primers. TCRdb keeps only in-frame clones here, not all; method: immunoSEQ multiplex PCR. This sample carries around 170,000 clones, 77% of them seen once, and the ten largest clones take 1.4% to 1.5%. The specimen sequenced was PBMCs. These TCRs come from a man aged 18 to 35 in good health and CMV-seronegative.

The gene calls are TRBV7-8 and TRBJ2-7, with TRBD1 matching over 7 bases. V lost 5 bases and J lost 0; bases outside the gene matches: 13. The length of the CDR3 is 17 residues. Looked up from germline, CDR1 is SGHVS and CDR2 is FQNEAQ. CDR3 protein: CASSAHSVGQSSYEQYF. The CDR3 nucleotides read TGTGCCAGCAGCGCCCATAGCGTGGGACAGAGCTCCTACGAGCAGTACTTC.

The chain joins TRBV6-5 to TRBJ1-2, with D tentatively TRBD1 (6 bases). The V gene's germline CDR1 is MNHEY and CDR2 SVGAGI. The V and J ends lost 7 bases and 5 bases respectively, with 20 bases between them. The CDR3 covers 15 residues. CDR3 loop: CASTKFDRRGYGYTF. The DNA of the CDR3 is TGTGCCAGCACCAAGTTCGACAGGAGAGGATATGGCTACACCTTC.

This clone was recorded a few times. The V call is TRBV7-2, the J call TRBJ2-5, with 10 bases that match TRBD1. This CDR3 spans 15 amino acids. V lost 5 bases and J lost 5; bases outside the gene matches: 8. Germline-derived CDR1 and CDR2 are SGHTA and FQGNSA. In DNA, the CDR3 is TGTGCCAGCAGCCCGCGACAGGGGGCAGGGGAGACCCAGTACTTC. This gives the protein CASSPRQGAGETQYF.

The chain is built from TRBV7-2 and TRBJ2-3, with TRBD2 matching 8 bases. The germline gives CDR1 SGHTA, CDR2 FQGNSA. Unmatched junction bases numbered 6, after V lost 0 bases and J lost 4 bases. CDR3 length: 16 residues. Here the CDR3 DNA reads TGTGCCAGCAGCTTAGCGGGCGGGGGGACGGCAGATACGCAGTATTTT. As protein: CASSLAGGGTADTQYF.

The chain joins TRBV6-5 to TRBJ2-5; 8 nucleotides agree with TRBD1. Germline CDR1 MNHEY, CDR2 SVGAGI. The CDR3 consists of 14 residues. Trimming at V came to 6 bases and at J to 2 bases, leaving 5 bases not matched to a gene. This CDR3 is CASRLTGDQETQYF. CDR3 coding DNA: TGTGCCAGCAGGCTGACAGGGGATCAAGAGACCCAGTACTTC.

The rearrangement joins TRBV25-1 to TRBJ2-1; 11 bases align to TRBD2. V lost 5 bases and J lost 4; bases outside the gene matches: 4. CDR3 length: 15 residues. Germline CDR1 reads MGHDK; CDR2 reads SYGVNS. The CDR3 DNA reads as TGTGCCAGCAGTTCAGGGACTAGCGGTTACAATGAGCAGTTCTTC. This translates into CASSSGTSGYNEQFF.

V usage is TRBV7-9 and J usage is TRBJ1-2; TRBD1 might be the D (6 bases). CDR1 is SEHNR, CDR2 FQNEAQ, per germline (reference sequence). Trimming removed 6 bases from V and 0 bases from J, with 11 bases in between. CDR3 length: 14 amino acids. The CDR3 bases are TGTGCCAGCAGGGATACAGGGTCTAACTATGGCTACACCTTC. Protein product: CASRDTGSNYGYTF.

V is TRBV4-3 and J is TRBJ1-1; possible D gene TRBD1, 6 bases. The CDR3 is 17 amino acids. Trimming left V 0 bases short and J 0 bases short, with 14 bases between. CDR1 and CDR2 (germline): LGHNA, YSLEER. The CDR3 spells CASSQDTGTGMNTEAFF. The CDR3 coding sequence is TGCGCCAGCAGCCAAGATACAGGGACGGGAATGAACACTGAAGCTTTCTTT.

The chain carries TRBV5-5 and TRBJ1-6, with D unclear. The ends were cut back, 0 bases at V and 7 bases at J, with 11 bases in the middle. CDR3 length equals 15 residues. The germline V gene encodes CDR1 SGHKS and CDR2 YYEKEE (reference sequence). CDR3 in amino acids: CASSLGATGNSPLHF. CDR3 in DNA: TGTGCCAGCAGCTTGGGGGCAACGGGGAATTCACCCCTCCACTTT.

In this sample, this clone turned up once. The chain uses TRBV9 and TRBJ1-2; D remains unclear. The CDR3 has 13 residues. Germline V lookup: CDR1 SGDLS, CDR2 YYNGEE. Trimming took 0 bases from V and 3 from J, leaving 6 bases between them. CDR3 loop: CASSVGKHYGYTF. The CDR3, as DNA: TGTGCCAGCAGCGTAGGCAAGCACTATGGCTACACCTTC.

DNA of the CDR3: TGTGCCAGCAGCCAATCGGACAGGGGGAGCGAAAAACTGTTTTTT. Residues: CASSQSDRGSEKLFF. This sequence joins TRBV28 and TRBJ1-4; TRBD1 aligns across 10 bases. This CDR3 comprises 15 residues. CDR1 MDHEN and CDR2 SYDVKM come from the germline V gene. Losses at the gene ends were 6 bases for V and 8 bases for J; bases not matched to a gene: 9.

The chain combines TRBV27 with TRBJ1-4, with D unclear. Germline CDR1 is MNHEY and CDR2 is SMNVEV (reference sequence). This CDR3 has 15 amino acids. Trimming stripped 3 bases from V and 0 bases from J, with 8 bases between. CDR3 protein: CASSFIGATNEKLFF. In DNA form, the CDR3 reads TGTGCCAGCAGTTTCATCGGGGCAACTAATGAAAAACTGTTTTTT.

The chain has TRBV6-4 and TRBJ2-1; D is unclear. Between the trimmed V and J ends, which lost 3 bases and 7 bases, there was a span of 16 bases. The CDR3 is 15 residues long. CDR1 and CDR2 (germline): MRHNA, SNTAGT. The CDR3 is CASSEEALSLNEQFF. The CDR3 region has the DNA TGTGCCAGCAGTGAAGAAGCGCTCAGTTTGAATGAGCAGTTCTTC.

This rearrangement joins TRBV7-2 to TRBJ2-5; 8 bases are a match to TRBD1. CDR1 is SGHTA and CDR2 is FQGNSA in the germline V gene. The CDR3 covers 17 residues. The junction had 13 bases not matched to a gene; V was cut back by 2 bases and J by 5 bases. The DNA of the CDR3 is TGTGCCAGCAGCTTATTTGGGTGGCAGGGGGCGGGTGAGACCCAGTACTTC. It codes for CASSLFGWQGAGETQYF. Drawing the rest from reference TRBV7-2 and TRBJ2-5, the complete variable domain is GAGVSQSPSNKVTEKGKDVELRCDPISGHTALYWYRQSLGQGLEFLIYFQGNSAPDKSGLPSDRFSAERTGGSVSTLTIQRTQQEDSAVYLCASSLFGWQGAGETQYFGPGTRLLVL.

On this clone itself: Other DNA sequences in the same sample also yield this CDR3. The chain links TRBV27 to TRBJ2-7, with 9 nucleotides matching TRBD1. Germline CDR1 is MNHEY and CDR2 is SMNVEV (reference sequence). The CDR3 sequence is 15 residues long. V trimming: 5 bases; J trimming: 3 bases; junction bases outside the gene matches: 8. The CDR3 is CASSLTGTGNYEQYF. The CDR3 region has the DNA TGTGCCAGCAGTCTTACCGGGACAGGGAACTACGAGCAGTACTTC.

The chain combines TRBV4-3 with TRBJ1-2; D is perhaps TRBD1 (6 bases). CDR3 length equals 16 residues. V was trimmed by 4 bases and J by 4 bases, leaving 19 bases between them. In germline, CDR1 is LGHNA, CDR2 YSLEER. The CDR3 bases are TGCGCCAGCAGCCGCACAGTCCTACAGGGTGGCTATGGCTACACCTTC. Protein product: CASSRTVLQGGYGYTF.

The chain is built from TRBV4-2 and TRBJ2-1, with 10 bases that match TRBD2. The ends lost 3 bases at V and 9 bases at J; junction bases unmatched: 11. CDR3 length: 16 residues. CDR1 is LGHNA and CDR2 is YNFKEQ in the germline V gene. The CDR3: CASSQAGTSVALEQFF. For the CDR3, the DNA is TGTGCCAGCAGCCAGGCCGGGACTAGCGTCGCCCTTGAGCAGTTCTTC.

The chain employs TRBV5-1 and TRBJ2-3; D not certain. The V end lost 0 bases, the J end lost 0 bases, and 8 bases lay between the germline ends. The germline V gene has CDR1 SGHRS and CDR2 YFSETQ. CDR3 length: 15 amino acids. CDR3 nucleotide sequence: TGCGCCAGCAGCTTGGGCGGAGCAAGCACAGATACGCAGTATTTT. Translation: CASSLGGASTDTQYF.